This T cell receptor beta chain was sequenced for a study of T cell responses to AZD1222 COVID-19 vaccine. Study-level findings and limits: Spike-specific TCR breadth and depth rose after two AZD1222 doses.

CDR1 is SGHTA, CDR2 FQGNSA, per germline. The CDR3 totals 14 residues. V was trimmed by 1 base and J by 8 bases, leaving 14 bases between them. Remarks on this clone: The antigen remains unidentified.

Profiling relied on immunoSEQ multiplex PCR, and the TCRdb table lists in-frame clones only, not all of them. Of some 92,000 clones listed, 85% to 90% are singletons. The chain joins TRBV7-2 to TRBJ1-1, with a tentative D call TRBD1 (5 bases). The specimen was peripheral blood, collected on day 0 of AZD1222 vaccination. This receptor was identified in an adult in good health. Here the CDR3 reads CASSLGWLRDEAFF. The DNA for the CDR3 is TGTGCCAGCAGCTTAGGGTGGTTGAGGGACGAAGCTTTCTTT.